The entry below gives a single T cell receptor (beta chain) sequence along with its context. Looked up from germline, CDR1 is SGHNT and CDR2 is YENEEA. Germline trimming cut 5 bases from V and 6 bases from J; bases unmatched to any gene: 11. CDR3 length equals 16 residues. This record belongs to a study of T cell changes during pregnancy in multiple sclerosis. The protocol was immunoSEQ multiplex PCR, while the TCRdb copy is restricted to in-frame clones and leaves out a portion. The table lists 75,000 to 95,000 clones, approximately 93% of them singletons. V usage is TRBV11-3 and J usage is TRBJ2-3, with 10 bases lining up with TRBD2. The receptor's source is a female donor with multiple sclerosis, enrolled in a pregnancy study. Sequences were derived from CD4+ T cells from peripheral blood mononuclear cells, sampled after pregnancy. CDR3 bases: TGTGCCAGCAGCCATCCTCTAGCGGGAGATGGGGATACGCAGTATTTT. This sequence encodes CASSHPLAGDGDTQYF.